The 26 T cell receptor beta chains given below trace back to one sample, sequenced in a study of cytomegalovirus exposure and HLA in healthy donors. Primers: 60 Vbeta forward and 13 Jbeta reverse. Produced via immunoSEQ multiplex PCR; TCRdb's table is partial and in-frame only. Of approximately 110,000 clones in the sample, about 80% were seen once. Sequencing input: PBMCs. The source is a female donor in good health and CMV-seropositive.

The J gene is TRBJ2-2, the V gene TRBV11-3; D uncertain. The CDR3 loop spans 15 amino acids. The germline V gene has CDR1 SGHNT and CDR2 YENEEA. Deletions cut 1 base from V and 2 bases from J, with 8 bases between. The CDR3 bases are TGTGCCAGCAGCTTAGGAGGCTCTAACACCGGGGAGCTGTTTTTT. Its translation: CASSLGGSNTGELFF.

The rearrangement uses TRBV30 and TRBJ2-1; 8 bases line up with TRBD2. Trimming cost V 5 bases and J 5 bases; bases outside gene matches: 17. Germline CDR1 and CDR2: GTSNPN and SVGIG (reference sequence). The CDR3 has 17 residues. This chain's CDR3 is CAWVRPGLGTYHNEQFF. CDR3 bases: TGTGCCTGGGTACGCCCGGGACTAGGAACTTACCACAATGAGCAGTTCTTC.

This rearrangement joins TRBV11-1 to TRBJ2-7; D gene uncertain. Per the germline V gene, CDR1 is SGHAT and CDR2 is FQDESV (reference sequence). Trimming took off 5 bases at V and 2 bases at J, with 7 bases between the two ends. The CDR3 extends over 12 amino acids. CDR3 sequence: CASSPGPYEQYF. The CDR3 region has the DNA TGTGCCAGCAGCCCAGGCCCCTACGAGCAGTACTTC.

The chain links TRBV18 to TRBJ1-4; 7 positions agree with TRBD1. CDR3 length: 14 amino acids. In germline, CDR1 is KGHSH, CDR2 LQKENI. V trimming: 3 bases; J trimming: 5 bases; junction bases outside the gene matches: 3. The CDR3 DNA is TGTGCCAGCTCACCTAGGGACAGCAATGAAAAACTGTTTTTT. This codes for CASSPRDSNEKLFF.

The V gene is TRBV2, the J gene TRBJ2-5; TRBD2 aligns across 14 bases. CDR1 and CDR2 (germline): SNHLY, FYNNEI. V shed 0 bases and J 1 base; nucleotides not matched to a gene: 4. The CDR3 has 18 amino acids. The DNA for the CDR3 is TGTGCCAGCAGTGAAGCGACTAGCGGGGGGGCCCCCCAAGAGACCCAGTACTTC. Translated: CASSEATSGGAPQETQYF. Full variable domain (outside the CDR3, taken from reference TRBV2 and TRBJ2-5): EPEVTQTPSHQVTQMGQEVILRCVPISNHLYFYWYRQILGQKVEFLVSFYNNEISEKSEIFDDQFSVERPDGSNFTLKIRSTKLEDSAMYFCASSEATSGGAPQETQYFGPGTRLLVL.

This clone was picked up one time. In nucleotides, the CDR3 is TGTGCCAGCAGTAGGGACAGCTCCTACGAGCAGTACTTC. Translation: CASSRDSSYEQYF. V gene TRBV2 combines with J gene TRBJ2-7; 7 bases agree with TRBD1. CDR1 and CDR2 from the germline V gene are SNHLY and FYNNEI. V gave up 5 bases and J gave up 0 bases; unmatched junction bases: 1. The CDR3 contains 13 residues.

The chain recombines TRBV5-1 with TRBJ1-1; 8 bases agree with TRBD1. The V segment lost 5 bases and the J segment 1 base; nucleotides outside the gene matches: 7. CDR1 is SGHRS and CDR2 is YFSETQ in the germline V gene. The CDR3 has 15 residues. The CDR3 loop is CASRSRTGRNTEAFF. CDR3 DNA: TGCGCCAGCAGATCCCGGACAGGGCGGAACACTGAAGCTTTCTTT.

The chain combines TRBV2 with TRBJ1-5; D ambiguous. Germline V gives CDR1 SNHLY, CDR2 FYNNEI. Trimming removed 7 bases from V and 3 bases from J, with 10 bases in between. The CDR3 contains 13 residues. The CDR3 coding sequence is TGTGCCAGCACTAGCTTAATCAATCAGCCCCAGCATTTT. Residues: CASTSLINQPQHF.

This rearrangement joins TRBV10-3 to TRBJ1-2; unclear D gene. CDR1 and CDR2 (germline): ENHRY, SYGVKD. This CDR3 is built from 14 residues. V gave up 4 bases and J gave up 6 bases, with 15 bases separating them. CDR3 bases: TGTGCCATCAGTGGGGGAGGAGGGTGGCATGGCTACACCTTC. This translates into CAISGGGGWHGYTF.

This chain joins TRBV4-1 and TRBJ1-1; 8 bases match TRBD1. The CDR3 spans 19 residues. The trim removed 1 base at V and 5 bases at J, leaving 18 bases unmatched. Germline V gene lookup returns CDR1 MGHRA and CDR2 YSYEKL. CDR3 DNA: TGCGCCAGCAGCCAAGGTTTTCGCCGTTCGCGGGACAGGTTGACTGAAGCTTTCTTT. Translating gives CASSQGFRRSRDRLTEAFF.

This CDR3 is CASSMGQGGETQYF. The CDR3 region has the DNA TGTGCCAGCAGCATGGGACAGGGAGGAGAGACCCAGTACTTC. This chain joins TRBV7-2 and TRBJ2-5; 9 nucleotides agree with TRBD1. Germline trimming cut 5 bases from V and 4 bases from J; bases unmatched to any gene: 5. This CDR3 has 14 residues. Germline values: CDR1 SGHTA, CDR2 FQGNSA.

The gene calls are TRBV27 and TRBJ1-3, with TRBD1 as a possible D gene (6 bases). Germline assignment: CDR1 MNHEY and CDR2 SMNVEV (reference sequence). Trimming cost V 5 bases and J 0 bases, with 14 bases left between them. This CDR3 comprises 16 residues. CDR3 coding DNA: TGTGCCAGCAGTCCAACGACAGGAAACTCTGGAAACACCATATATTTT. It is translated as CASSPTTGNSGNTIYF.

The chain carries TRBV13 and TRBJ2-6, with D uncertain. Trimming removed 2 bases at V and 0 bases at J, with 8 bases between. CDR1 is PRHDT and CDR2 is FYEKMQ in the germline V gene (reference sequence). This CDR3 has 16 residues. CDR3 sequence (DNA): TGTGCCAGCAGCTTAATAACGGTCTCTGGGGCCAACGTCCTGACTTTC. This translates into CASSLITVSGANVLTF.

The chain has TRBV7-9 and TRBJ2-5; 15 bases align to TRBD2. The length of the CDR3 is 17 residues. CDR1 and CDR2 from the germline V gene are SEHNR and FQNEAQ (reference sequence). The V and J ends lost 5 bases and 2 bases, in that order; junction bases with no gene match: 6. The CDR3 DNA is TGTGCCAGCAGCCTTTGGACTAGCGGGGGGGCACAAGAGACCCAGTACTTC. This gives the protein CASSLWTSGGAQETQYF.

This clone was seen a few times. This chain connects TRBV7-3 to TRBJ2-3; 9 bases align to TRBD2. Germline CDR1 reads SGHTA; CDR2 reads FQGTGA. V lost 3 bases to trimming and J lost 6 bases; unmatched junction nucleotides: 4. CDR3 length equals 14 residues. The CDR3 coding sequence is TGTGCCAGCAGCTTCGGCGGGAGGGCGGATACGCAGTATTTT. Amino acids: CASSFGGRADTQYF.

The rearrangement uses TRBV14 and TRBJ2-7, with TRBD2 as a possible D gene (5 bases). This CDR3 is 15 amino acids long. Germline V CDR1 and CDR2: SGHDN, FVKESK. V was pared by 6 bases and J by 2 bases, with 17 bases between. The CDR3 here is CASSRVASSTYEQYF. CDR3 DNA sequence: TGTGCCAGCAGTCGGGTCGCTAGCAGTACCTACGAGCAGTACTTC.

This chain joins TRBV2 and TRBJ2-3, with 7 bases aligning to TRBD1. Germline V gives CDR1 SNHLY, CDR2 FYNNEI. This CDR3 has 15 amino acids. Unmatched junction bases numbered 7, after V lost 5 bases and J lost 2 bases. The CDR3 reads CASSLGQPNTDTQYF. CDR3 DNA sequence: TGTGCCAGCAGTCTGGGACAGCCCAACACAGATACGCAGTATTTT.

The gene calls are TRBV7-8 and TRBJ2-4; 8 nucleotides match TRBD2. Per the germline V gene, CDR1 is SGHVS and CDR2 is FQNEAQ. Trimming at V came to 5 bases and at J to 2 bases, leaving 8 bases not matched to a gene. This CDR3 has 16 residues. CDR3 amino acids: CASSPRGGRTKNIQYF. The CDR3 region has the DNA TGTGCCAGCAGCCCCCGGGGGGGTAGGACCAAAAACATTCAGTACTTC.

This clone has just one count. The V gene is TRBV28, the J gene TRBJ2-7; the match to TRBD2 covers 11 bases. With V trimmed by 6 bases and J by 2 bases, 6 bases remained unmatched. CDR1 is MDHEN and CDR2 is SYDVKM in the germline V gene. This CDR3 contains 15 residues. Here the CDR3 reads CASRKVAGGPYEQYF. The CDR3 DNA sequence: TGTGCCAGCAGGAAGGTAGCGGGAGGGCCCTACGAGCAGTACTTC. Full variable domain (missing parts from reference TRBV28 and TRBJ2-7): DVKVTQSSRYLVKRTGEKVFLECVQDMDHENMFWYRQDPGLGLRLIYFSYDVKMKEKGDIPEGYSVSREKKERFSLILESASTNQTSMYLCASRKVAGGPYEQYFGPGTRLTVT.

This clone was counted once. The chain uses TRBV28 and TRBJ2-7, with D possibly TRBD2 on 7 matching bases. V was trimmed by 4 bases and J by 3 bases, leaving 13 bases between them. Germline loops: CDR1 MDHEN, CDR2 SYDVKM. This CDR3 has 14 residues. The CDR3 protein is CASSSPGGFYEQYF. The CDR3 region has the DNA TGTGCCAGCAGTTCTCCGGGGGGCTTCTACGAGCAGTACTTC.

This sequence joins TRBV15 and TRBJ1-1; TRBD1 matches at 7 bases. Germline CDR1 is LNHNV and CDR2 is YYDKDF (reference sequence). The V and J ends lost 3 bases and 10 bases, in that order; junction bases with no gene match: 11. The CDR3 sequence is 14 residues long. CDR3 region: CATSRTGFSWGAFF. The CDR3 nucleotides are TGTGCCACCAGCAGGACAGGGTTTAGTTGGGGAGCTTTCTTT.

The V gene is TRBV7-6, the J gene TRBJ2-1, with 8 bases fitting TRBD2. Germline CDR1 and CDR2: SGHVS and FNYEAQ. This CDR3 region has 14 residues. V gave up 2 bases and J gave up 4 bases; unmatched junction bases: 1. DNA of the CDR3: TGTGCCAGCAGCTTACAGCGGGGGTACAATGAGCAGTTCTTC. Translating gives CASSLQRGYNEQFF.

This chain joins TRBV28 and TRBJ2-5, with D unresolved. This CDR3 is 12 amino acids long. V was shortened by 1 base and J by 4 bases, with 4 bases between the two germline ends. The germline V gene has CDR1 MDHEN and CDR2 SYDVKM. CDR3 in amino acids: CASSLFGETQYF. The CDR3 DNA follows: TGTGCCAGCAGTTTATTCGGAGAGACCCAGTACTTC.

The genes are TRBV5-1 and TRBJ1-1, with unresolved D. V was clipped by 5 bases and J by 1 base, with 12 bases between them. The CDR3 runs to 14 residues. The germline V gene encodes CDR1 SGHRS and CDR2 YFSETQ. The CDR3: CASSRTPTNTEAFF. CDR3 sequence (DNA): TGCGCCAGCAGTCGCACTCCAACGAACACTGAAGCTTTCTTT.

The V call is TRBV28, the J call TRBJ2-7; 9 bases agree with TRBD1. The CDR3 is 17 amino acids. Per germline, CDR1 MDHEN and CDR2 SYDVKM. J was trimmed by 3 bases and V by 2 bases; bases with no gene match: 11. Here the CDR3 DNA reads TGTGCCAGCAGTTTAGACCTACGGACAGGGGTAAACTACGAGCAGTACTTC. Its protein product is CASSLDLRTGVNYEQYF.

This rearrangement joins TRBV27 to TRBJ1-2; TRBD1 matches 8 bases. The CDR3 covers 13 residues. Trimming removed 6 bases from V and 2 bases from J; junction bases left unmatched: 2. Germline V gene sequence: CDR1 MNHEY, CDR2 SMNVEV (reference sequence). CDR3 nucleotide sequence: TGTGCCAGCAGCAGACAGGGGAACTATGGCTACACCTTC. Its translation is CASSRQGNYGYTF.